This TCR beta chain was captured by sequencing in a study of T-cell memory formation after mild COVID-19. Study-level information: The TCR clusters were mostly specific to one donor. Whole-study findings and limits: Unconfirmed was the SARS-CoV-2 specificity of second-wave clones that peaked on day 37.

This CDR3 comprises 15 residues. With V trimmed by 8 bases and J by 8 bases, 14 bases remained unmatched. Germline values: CDR1 SGHDN, CDR2 FVKESK. TCRdb itself ran the 5' RACE reads through MiXCR, one entry per CDR3 protein. The table lists around 340,000 distinct CDR3 sequences, 21% of them singletons. Points on this clonotype: Its cognate antigen is unknown.

The sequence derives from an adult woman who had mild COVID-19 (a few samples of this study predate the infection). Cell type and time point are not known. J is TRBJ2-4 and V is TRBV14, with 8 bases fitting TRBD1. Sequenced material: PBMCs or a T cell subset sorted from them (not recorded which). The CDR3, as DNA: TGTGCCAGCCGCACCAGGGGGCTCGTCGGTGACATTCAGTACTTC. Residues: CASRTRGLVGDIQYF.